A selection of T cell receptor beta chains follows, all from one sample in a study of cytomegalovirus exposure and HLA in healthy donors. Clones were read by immunoSEQ multiplex PCR, and TCRdb kept only the in-frame ones, dropping some. The data hold around 150,000 clones, with nearly 80% observed a single time. Sequenced input: PBMCs. The receptors originated from a woman in her forties or fifties in good health and CMV-seropositive. Each CDR3 is given with its conserved first and last residue. The D gene is left open where the match is weak. Clone size is stated in some rows and not others, as once, few, many or a class when expanded.

V gene	J gene	D gene	clone size	CDR3 length	CDR3 protein	CDR3 DNA
TRBV7-2	TRBJ2-1	-	few	15	CASSLTQGSFNEQFF	TGTGCCAGCAGCCTTACACAGGGATCTTTCAATGAGCAGTTCTTC
TRBV20-1	TRBJ2-7	-	-	11	CSASSGYEQYF	TGCAGTGCTAGTTCCGGCTACGAGCAGTACTTC
TRBV4-1	TRBJ1-2	-	-	15	CASSQGQATNYGYTF	TGCGCCAGCAGCCAAGGACAAGCTACTAACTATGGCTACACCTTC
TRBV4-3	TRBJ1-4	-	few	15	CASSLYRHYNEKLFF	TGCGCCAGCAGCTTATACAGGCATTATAATGAAAAACTGTTTTTT
TRBV19	TRBJ2-2	TRBD1	once	15	CASSPDRGDTGELFF	TGTGCCAGTAGTCCGGACAGGGGGGACACCGGGGAGCTGTTTTTT
TRBV11-3	TRBJ2-7	TRBD1	once	14	CASSLSGTGSEQYF	TGTGCCAGCAGCTTAAGTGGGACAGGGAGCGAGCAGTACTTC
TRBV28	TRBJ1-2	TRBD1	-	17	CASSTWDSGRANYGYTF	TGTGCCAGCAGTACCTGGGACAGCGGGAGAGCTAACTATGGCTACACCTTC
TRBV2	TRBJ2-3	-	-	15	CASSDVTRSTDTQYF	TGTGCCAGCAGTGATGTTACGAGGAGCACAGATACGCAGTATTTT
TRBV18	TRBJ1-1	TRBD1	-	16	CASSPQQGSMNTEAFF	TGTGCCAGCTCACCTCAACAGGGGTCCATGAACACTGAAGCTTTCTTT
TRBV7-6	TRBJ2-7	TRBD2	few	15	CASSSTSGSINEQYF	TGTGCCAGCAGCTCGACTAGCGGGAGTATAAACGAGCAGTACTTC
TRBV2	TRBJ1-2	TRBD1	-	15	CASSRLTGGSGGYTF	TGTGCCAGCAGTCGCTTGACAGGGGGAAGCGGGGGCTACACCTTC
TRBV29-1	TRBJ1-2	-	-	12	CSVDRISYGYTF	TGCAGCGTTGACAGGATCTCCTATGGCTACACCTTC
TRBV9	TRBJ2-2	TRBD2	-	16	CASSVGAGDSTGELFF	TGTGCCAGCAGCGTAGGAGCGGGAGACAGCACCGGGGAGCTGTTTTTT
TRBV13	TRBJ2-7	-	-	13	CASSLRGSYEQYF	TGTGCCAGCAGCTTAAGGGGGTCCTACGAGCAGTACTTC
TRBV10-3	TRBJ1-2	TRBD1	few	15	CAISIGQVPNYGYTF	TGTGCCATCAGTATCGGACAGGTACCAAACTATGGCTACACCTTC
TRBV7-8	TRBJ2-2	TRBD2	few	16	CASSLLSGAGTGELFF	TGTGCCAGCAGCTTATTGAGCGGAGCGGGGACCGGGGAGCTGTTTTTT
TRBV5-1	TRBJ2-1	TRBD2	-	15	CASSLAGGGANEQFF	TGCGCCAGCAGCTTGGCAGGCGGGGGGGCAAATGAGCAGTTCTTC
TRBV7-9	TRBJ1-2	-	-	14	CASSPDYFNYGYTF	TGTGCCAGCAGCCCGGACTACTTTAACTATGGCTACACCTTC
TRBV7-9	TRBJ2-3	-	-	16	CASRRAGAVGTDTQYF	TGTGCCAGCAGGCGAGCTGGGGCGGTTGGCACAGATACGCAGTATTTT
TRBV2	TRBJ2-7	TRBD1	-	12	CASSEADRVQYF	TGTGCCAGCAGTGAGGCCGACAGGGTACAGTACTTC
TRBV6-1	TRBJ1-1	TRBD1	-	14	CASSRDRDGTEAFF	TGTGCCAGCAGCCGGGACAGGGATGGTACTGAAGCTTTCTTT
TRBV9	TRBJ2-1	-	-	16	CASSAVDSYSYNEQFF	TGTGCCAGCAGCGCAGTCGACTCTTACTCCTACAATGAGCAGTTCTTC
TRBV11-2	TRBJ2-7	-	-	16	CASSSPLGRGRYEQYF	TGTGCCAGCAGCTCCCCCCTAGGCAGGGGTCGGTACGAGCAGTACTTC
TRBV6-1	TRBJ2-3	-	-	18	CASSERWSGGLTSDTQYF	TGTGCCAGCAGTGAACGATGGAGTGGCGGCCTGACTTCGGATACGCAGTATTTT
TRBV7-9	TRBJ2-7	-	-	13	CASSFPQTYEQYF	TGTGCCAGCAGCTTTCCACAAACCTACGAGCAGTACTTC
TRBV25-1	TRBJ1-4	-	-	14	CASSRSTTNEKLFF	TGTGCCAGCAGTAGGAGTACAACTAATGAAAAACTGTTTTTT
TRBV19	TRBJ2-1	TRBD2	-	15	CASSRGLVRYNEQFF	TGTGCCAGTAGTAGGGGACTAGTACGATACAATGAGCAGTTCTTC
TRBV5-1	TRBJ2-7	-	-	14	CASSLRDIGSEQYF	TGCGCCAGCAGCCTCCGGGACATAGGAAGCGAGCAGTACTTC
TRBV28	TRBJ2-7	TRBD1	-	15	CASSSPGQGRYEQYF	TGTGCCAGCAGTTCCCCGGGACAGGGCCGTTACGAGCAGTACTTC
TRBV2	TRBJ2-7	-	-	15	CAGLSGSRVGYEQYF	TGTGCCGGCCTATCGGGGAGTAGGGTAGGGTACGAGCAGTACTTC
TRBV29-1	TRBJ2-7	-	-	11	CSVVGGHEQYF	TGCAGCGTTGTCGGGGGACACGAGCAGTACTTC
TRBV28	TRBJ1-2	-	-	15	CASSPALAGAYGYTF	TGTGCCAGCAGCCCCGCCCTTGCAGGTGCCTATGGCTACACCTTC
TRBV29-1	TRBJ2-1	TRBD1	-	14	CSVSGTGDYNEQFF	TGCAGCGTTAGTGGGACAGGGGACTACAATGAGCAGTTCTTC
TRBV5-6	TRBJ1-2	TRBD1	-	14	CASSILNRGHGYTF	TGTGCCAGCAGCATATTAAACAGGGGGCATGGCTACACCTTC
TRBV6-6	TRBJ2-3	TRBD2	-	13	CASNLAGADTQYF	TGTGCCAGCAATTTAGCGGGAGCAGATACGCAGTATTTT
TRBV4-3	TRBJ1-1	-	-	13	CASSQAQGTEAFF	TGCGCCAGCAGCCAGGCACAGGGCACTGAAGCTTTCTTT
TRBV6-6	TRBJ1-1	-	-	12	CASKGLNTEAFF	TGTGCCAGCAAGGGGCTGAACACTGAAGCTTTCTTT
TRBV2	TRBJ2-1	TRBD2	-	15	CASSASTLTSGGEFF	TGTGCCAGCAGTGCGTCGACCCTTACTAGCGGGGGGGAGTTCTTC
TRBV15	TRBJ2-3	TRBD2	-	13	CATRAGVTDTQYF	TGTGCCACCAGGGCGGGGGTCACAGATACGCAGTATTTT
TRBV10-3	TRBJ2-1	TRBD2	-	17	CAIRNRLAGDRHNEQFF	TGTGCCATCAGAAACCGACTAGCGGGAGATCGGCACAATGAGCAGTTCTTC
TRBV2	TRBJ1-1	-	-	12	CASSEQGTEAFF	TGTGCCAGCAGTGAACAGGGCACTGAAGCTTTCTTT
TRBV5-5	TRBJ2-1	-	-	10	CAPPGNEQFF	TGTGCCCCCCCGGGCAATGAGCAGTTCTTC
TRBV28	TRBJ1-2	TRBD1	-	14	CASSLVGQGGGYTF	TGTGCCAGCAGTTTGGTGGGACAGGGAGGGGGCTACACCTTC